This T cell receptor (beta chain) was captured by sequencing in a study of shared clonotypes between healthy human individuals (dated by TCRdb to the early 2020s). With regard to the full study: The cohort included three men and two women between 18 and 49 years of age. For each donor, CD4 naive and CD4 memory were each given three plates, CD8 naive was given two plates, and CD8 memory was given one plate. The study deeply sequenced blood TCR repertoires of 5 or 6 healthy adults to estimate repertoire size and the extent of clonotype sharing between individuals. Libraries were prepared and TCR repertoires were sequenced by different laboratories using diverse techniques, in order to increase sequencing depth and limit assay-specific biases. Per donor, leukapheresis produced somewhere between about 0.94 and 9.5 billion PBMCs.

The donors were healthy, HIV-negative adults who had no recently reported acute infections or vaccinations. All donors were Caucasian adults living in Nashville, Tennessee, USA. Magnetic negative selection was used to enrich CD4+ T cells, after which naive cells were positively selected on CD45RA and the negative fraction became the memory subset. Blood was obtained by leukapheresis, after which PBMCs were separated by Ficoll-Histopaque density gradient centrifugation and cryopreserved in liquid nitrogen vapor phase. Analytical flow cytometry was used to check the purity and quantity of each magnetically sorted T cell population. Genomic DNA was isolated from every sorted fraction and measured by UV absorbance on a Nanodrop 2000c. Using the deep immunoSEQ assay, TCR CDR3 regions were amplified from genomic DNA by multiplex PCR. For each cell subset, the extracted genomic DNA was distributed evenly across all wells of several immunoSEQ 96-well plates, and each plate served as one replicate. For sorted subsets, around 200 ng genomic DNA, equal to 25,000 to 35,000 T cell genomes, was loaded into each replicate PCR. Purified libraries were measured with a Qubit 3.0 fluorometer, size-checked on a Bioanalyzer 2100, and measured again with the KAPA Library Quantification kit. Each immunoSEQ 96-well plate was sequenced on its own single-read 150-cycle Illumina NextSeq 550 flow cell. Turning to the authors' computational methods: Because the immunoSEQ output included only junctional sequences and no quality scores, the filtering could not be the same as the filtering used for full-length reads. To assign V/J genes and CDR3, sequences were annotated using PyIR, a Python wrapper for IgBLAST v1.9, with IMGT germline references. Reads were removed for weak V/J assignments (E-value above 1e-6), missing CDR3, stop codons, out-of-frame junctions, or ambiguous translated residues. V3J clonotypes were defined by identical inferred V gene, J gene, and CDR3 amino acid sequence. To compute the percentage overlap between repertoires, the number of shared unique clonotypes was divided by the size of the smaller repertoire. Richness of each repertoire was evaluated using RTK rarefaction, the Chao1 estimator, and Recon v2.1 estimates of unobserved clonotypes. Generation probabilities for all TCRbeta clonotypes obtained by the gDNA method from a handful of donors were computed using OLGA. Entries here come from immuneACCESS through TCRdb and include only in-frame sequences with V and J called. Some clones fail to appear in such tables; in the studies checked, an unresolved V gene covers under half of the shortfall, and the cause of the remainder is unknown. The V and J calls and clone size are taken from that table; D and trimming were inferred from the DNA. The sample table holds about 1.5 million clones, of which 95% to 99% were seen once. The top ten hold 0.45% of the sample.

CDR3 length: 11 amino acids, cysteine to phenylalanine. Only the CDR3 region is kept as DNA, spanning 33 bases read in frame from base 1. V and J are truncated by 2 bases and 6 bases respectively, leaving an intervening sequence of 1 base. The germline V gene specifies SNHLY as CDR1 and FYNNEI as CDR2. Points the paper makes about the study in general: Sampling was limited to blood, and TCR repertoires in tissue likely differ from TCR repertoires in blood. Based on pairwise subsampling, the degree of clonotype sharing among donors was expected to be affected by sequencing depth. Naive subsets generally had larger estimated clonotype richness than memory subsets did. About 4.5% of naive CD4, 3.5% of naive CD8, approximately 2.2% of memory CD4, and 0.4% of memory CD8 clonotypes were shared across a few donors. The genetic and exposure-history diversity represented was limited by the small number of donors. Incomplete sequencing was indicated by rarefaction of sorted-subset datasets, despite the large sequencing depth. Compared with non-shared clonotypes, clonotypes shared by all four sorted-subset donors had higher generation probabilities.

Note on this clone: This clone's antigen is unknown. The record has no base qualities; no much larger clone is one base away. Other DNA sequences from this sample encode an identical CDR3 as well.

Material for sequencing was naive CD4+ T cells sorted from blood. Interpreted using the paper, the cell subset or site label stands for: CD45RA+ positively selected. This receptor was taken from a man aged 25 to 40 in good health. The rearranged chain carries TRBV2 and TRBJ1-4; no D gene call is confident. The bases are TGTGCCAGCAGTGAATATGAAAAACTGTTTTTT. Its translation is CASSEYEKLFF. Extended through the reference TRBV2 and TRBJ1-4 proteins, this CDR3 yields the full variable domain: EPEVTQTPSHQVTQMGQEVILRCVPISNHLYFYWYRQILGQKVEFLVSFYNNEISEKSEIFDDQFSVERPDGSNFTLKIRSTKLEDSAMYFCASSEYEKLFFGSGTQLSVL.